This T cell receptor (beta chain) was found in a study of response to subunit inactivated influenza vaccine. A single record per CDR3 protein comes from TCRdb applying MiXCR to the RT-PCR reads. Counted here are more than 150,000 distinct CDR3 sequences, around 9% occurring once; the ten biggest clones make up roughly a tenth. The CDR3 covers 14 residues. V trimming: 6 bases; J trimming: 1 base; junction bases outside the gene matches: 6. Germline CDR1 and CDR2: DFQATT and SNEGSKA (reference sequence). General study points: That few new T cells are recruited by each seasonal influenza vaccination was the authors' suggestion.

As to this clonotype: As yet, its antigen is unknown.

The chain has TRBV20-1 and TRBJ1-2; 9 bases align to TRBD1. Source: non-naive T cells sorted from PBMCs, taken on the day of vaccination. This clonotype was sampled from a man in his fifties who received an inactivated influenza vaccine. CDR3 sequence reads: CSAGGTGFNYGYTF. The CDR3 coding sequence is TGCAGTGCGGGCGGGACAGGGTTTAACTATGGCTACACCTTC.